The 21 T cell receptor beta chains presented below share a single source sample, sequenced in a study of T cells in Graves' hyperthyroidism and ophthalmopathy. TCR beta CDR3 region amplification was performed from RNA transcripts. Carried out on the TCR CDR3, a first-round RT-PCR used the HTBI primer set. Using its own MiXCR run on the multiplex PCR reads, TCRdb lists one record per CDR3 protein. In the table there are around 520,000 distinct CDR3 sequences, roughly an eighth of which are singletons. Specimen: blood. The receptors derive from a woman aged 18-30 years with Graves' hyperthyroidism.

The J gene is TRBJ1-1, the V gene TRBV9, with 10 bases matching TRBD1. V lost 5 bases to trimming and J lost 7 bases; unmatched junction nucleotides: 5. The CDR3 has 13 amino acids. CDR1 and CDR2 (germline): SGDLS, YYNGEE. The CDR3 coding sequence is TGTGCCAGCAGAGAGACAGGGGGCGGTGAAGCTTTCTTT. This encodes CASRETGGGEAFF.

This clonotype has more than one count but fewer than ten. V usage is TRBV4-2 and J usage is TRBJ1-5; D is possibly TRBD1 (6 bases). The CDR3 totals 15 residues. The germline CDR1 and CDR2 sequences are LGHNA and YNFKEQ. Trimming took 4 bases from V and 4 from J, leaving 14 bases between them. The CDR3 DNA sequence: TGTGCCAGCAGCCCAAAGGACAGCCTAAATCAGCCCCAGCATTTT. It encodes CASSPKDSLNQPQHF.

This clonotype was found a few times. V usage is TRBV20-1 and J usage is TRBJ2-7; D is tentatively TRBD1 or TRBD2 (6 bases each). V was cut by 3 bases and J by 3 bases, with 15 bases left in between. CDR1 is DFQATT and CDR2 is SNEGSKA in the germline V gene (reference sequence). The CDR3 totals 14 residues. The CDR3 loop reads CSASLGGSVYEQYF. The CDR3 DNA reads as TGCAGTGCTAGTTTGGGGGGCTCGGTCTACGAGCAGTACTTC.

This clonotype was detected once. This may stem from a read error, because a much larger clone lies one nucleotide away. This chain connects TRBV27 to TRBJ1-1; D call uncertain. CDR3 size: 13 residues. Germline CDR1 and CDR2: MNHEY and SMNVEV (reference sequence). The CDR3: CASSPPTLTEASF. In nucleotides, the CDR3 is TGTGCCAGCAGTCCGCCGACTCTCACTGAAGCTTCCTTT.

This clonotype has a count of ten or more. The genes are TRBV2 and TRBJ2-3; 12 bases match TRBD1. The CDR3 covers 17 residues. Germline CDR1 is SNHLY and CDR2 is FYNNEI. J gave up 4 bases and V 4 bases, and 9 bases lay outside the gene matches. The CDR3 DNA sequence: TGTGCCAGCAGTGTAGCGGGACAGGGGGCGCAGGCAGATACGCAGTATTTT. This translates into CASSVAGQGAQADTQYF.

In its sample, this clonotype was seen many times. CDR3 DNA: TGTGCCAGCAGTTTTATGGGGGACGGCACTGAAGCTTTCTTT. Protein product: CASSFMGDGTEAFF. The rearrangement joins TRBV12-3 or TRBV12-4 to TRBJ1-1; tentatively, D is TRBD1 (5 bases). The CDR3 totals 14 residues. Deletions cut 3 bases from V and 4 bases from J, with 12 bases between.

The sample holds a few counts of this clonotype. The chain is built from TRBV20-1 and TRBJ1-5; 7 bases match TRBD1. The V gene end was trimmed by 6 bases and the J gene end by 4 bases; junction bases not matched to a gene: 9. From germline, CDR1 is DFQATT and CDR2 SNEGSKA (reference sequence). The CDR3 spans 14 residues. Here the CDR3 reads CSARQGWNNQPQHF. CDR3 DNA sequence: TGCAGTGCCAGACAGGGATGGAATAATCAGCCCCAGCATTTT.

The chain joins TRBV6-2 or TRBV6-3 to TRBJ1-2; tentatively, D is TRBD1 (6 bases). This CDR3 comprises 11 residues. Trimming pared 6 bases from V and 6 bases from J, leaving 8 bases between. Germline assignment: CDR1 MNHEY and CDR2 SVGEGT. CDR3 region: CASSRGNGYTF. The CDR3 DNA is TGTGCCAGCAGCAGGGGTAATGGCTACACCTTC.

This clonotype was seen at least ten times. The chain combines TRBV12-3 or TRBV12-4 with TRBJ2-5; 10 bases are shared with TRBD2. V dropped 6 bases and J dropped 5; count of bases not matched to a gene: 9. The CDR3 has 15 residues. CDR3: CASSRAGGLGETQYF. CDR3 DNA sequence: TGTGCCAGCAGCCGAGCGGGGGGGCTGGGGGAGACCCAGTACTTC.

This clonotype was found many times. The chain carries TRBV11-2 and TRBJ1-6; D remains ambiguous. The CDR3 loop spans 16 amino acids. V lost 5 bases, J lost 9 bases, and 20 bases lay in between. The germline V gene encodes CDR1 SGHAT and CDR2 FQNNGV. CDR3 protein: CASSGETGKWGSPLHF. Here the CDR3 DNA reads TGTGCCAGCAGCGGGGAAACGGGCAAATGGGGTTCACCCCTCCACTTT.

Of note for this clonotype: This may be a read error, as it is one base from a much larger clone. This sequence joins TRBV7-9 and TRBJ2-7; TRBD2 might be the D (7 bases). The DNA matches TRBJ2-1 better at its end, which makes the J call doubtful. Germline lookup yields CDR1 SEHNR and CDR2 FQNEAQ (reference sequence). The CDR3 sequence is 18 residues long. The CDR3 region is CASSRGVSSAGRSYEQFF. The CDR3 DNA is TGTGCCAGCAGCAGGGGGGTTAGTTCAGCGGGAAGGTCCTACGAGCAGTTCTTC.

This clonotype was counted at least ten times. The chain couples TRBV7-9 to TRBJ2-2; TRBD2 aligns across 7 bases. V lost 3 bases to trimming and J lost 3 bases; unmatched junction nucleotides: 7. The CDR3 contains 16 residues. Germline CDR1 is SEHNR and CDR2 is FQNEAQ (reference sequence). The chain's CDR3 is CASSLRAGVDTGELFF. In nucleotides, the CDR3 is TGTGCCAGCAGCTTGCGCGCGGGGGTTGACACCGGGGAGCTGTTTTTT.

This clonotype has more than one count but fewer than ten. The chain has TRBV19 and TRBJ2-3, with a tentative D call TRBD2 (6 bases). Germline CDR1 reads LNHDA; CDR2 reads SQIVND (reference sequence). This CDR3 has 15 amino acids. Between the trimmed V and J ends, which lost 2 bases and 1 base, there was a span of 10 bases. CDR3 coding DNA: TGTGCCAGTAGTATACCGGCTAGCGGCACAGATACGCAGTATTTT. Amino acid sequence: CASSIPASGTDTQYF.

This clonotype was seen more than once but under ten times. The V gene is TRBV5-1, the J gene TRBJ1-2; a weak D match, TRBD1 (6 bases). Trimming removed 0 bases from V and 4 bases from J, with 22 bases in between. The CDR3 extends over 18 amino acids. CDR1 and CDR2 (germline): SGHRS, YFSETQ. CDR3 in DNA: TGCGCCAGCAGCTTGGCCGGGGACAAGAGTACAGCCGGCTATGGCTACACCTTC. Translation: CASSLAGDKSTAGYGYTF.

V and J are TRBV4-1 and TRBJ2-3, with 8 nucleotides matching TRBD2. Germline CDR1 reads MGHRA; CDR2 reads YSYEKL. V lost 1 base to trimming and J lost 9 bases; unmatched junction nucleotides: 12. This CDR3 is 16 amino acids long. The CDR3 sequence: CASSQVGLAGRGTQYF. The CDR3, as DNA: TGCGCCAGCAGCCAAGTCGGACTAGCCGGTCGGGGAACGCAGTATTTT.

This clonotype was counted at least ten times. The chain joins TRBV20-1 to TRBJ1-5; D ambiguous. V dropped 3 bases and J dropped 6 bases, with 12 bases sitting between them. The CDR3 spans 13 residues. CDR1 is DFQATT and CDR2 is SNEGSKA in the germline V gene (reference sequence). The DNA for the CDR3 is TGCAGTGCTAGGGGGTCGGCGGGTCAGCCCCAGCATTTT. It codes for CSARGSAGQPQHF.

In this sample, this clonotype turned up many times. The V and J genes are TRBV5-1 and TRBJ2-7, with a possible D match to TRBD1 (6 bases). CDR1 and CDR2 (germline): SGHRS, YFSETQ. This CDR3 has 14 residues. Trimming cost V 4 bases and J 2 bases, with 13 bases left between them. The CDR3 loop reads CASSTGQLPYEQYF. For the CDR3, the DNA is TGCGCCAGCAGCACCGGACAGTTACCCTACGAGCAGTACTTC.

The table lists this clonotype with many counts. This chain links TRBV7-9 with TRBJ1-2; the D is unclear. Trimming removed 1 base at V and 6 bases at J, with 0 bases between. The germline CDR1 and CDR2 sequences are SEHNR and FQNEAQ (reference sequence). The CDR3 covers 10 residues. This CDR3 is CASSLDGYTF. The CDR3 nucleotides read TGTGCCAGCAGCTTAGATGGCTACACCTTC.

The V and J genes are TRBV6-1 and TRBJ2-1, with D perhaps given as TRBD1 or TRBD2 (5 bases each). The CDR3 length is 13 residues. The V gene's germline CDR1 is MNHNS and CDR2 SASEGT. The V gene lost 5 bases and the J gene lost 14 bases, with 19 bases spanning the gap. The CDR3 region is CASSQSTGTREFF. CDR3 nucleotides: TGTGCCAGCAGTCAATCAACCGGGACCCGCGAGTTCTTC.

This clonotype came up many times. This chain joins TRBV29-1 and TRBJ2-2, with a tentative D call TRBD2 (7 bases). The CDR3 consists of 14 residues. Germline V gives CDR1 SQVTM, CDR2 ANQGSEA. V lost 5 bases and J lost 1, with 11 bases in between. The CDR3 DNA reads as TGCAGCGTTAAGAGGGGGGGGAACACCGGGGAGCTGTTTTTT. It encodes CSVKRGGNTGELFF.

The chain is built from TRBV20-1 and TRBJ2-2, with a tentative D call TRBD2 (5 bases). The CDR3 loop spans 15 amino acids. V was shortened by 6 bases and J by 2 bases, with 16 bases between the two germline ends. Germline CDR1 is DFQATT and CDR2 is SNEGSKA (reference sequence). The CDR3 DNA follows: TGCAGTGCCGTTTGGACTCGTGCTAACACCGGGGAGCTGTTTTTT. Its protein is CSAVWTRANTGELFF.